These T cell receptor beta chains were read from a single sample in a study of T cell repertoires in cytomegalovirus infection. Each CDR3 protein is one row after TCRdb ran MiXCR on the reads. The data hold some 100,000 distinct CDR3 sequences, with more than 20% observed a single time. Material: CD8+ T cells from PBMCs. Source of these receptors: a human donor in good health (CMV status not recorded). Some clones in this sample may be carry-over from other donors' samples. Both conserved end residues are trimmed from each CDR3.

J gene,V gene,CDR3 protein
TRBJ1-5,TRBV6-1,ASSQRGYSNQPQH
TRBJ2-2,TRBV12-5,ASGLVADLESTGELF
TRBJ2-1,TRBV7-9,ASSLAGGLYNEQF
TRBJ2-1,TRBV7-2,ASRLGGNHEQF
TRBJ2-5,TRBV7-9,ASSLPKGQDTQETQY
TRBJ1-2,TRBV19,ASSIRGQSGYT
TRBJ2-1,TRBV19,ATTRQLAGGVSEQF
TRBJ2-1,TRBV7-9,ASTGQGAEQF
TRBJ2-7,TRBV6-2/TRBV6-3,ASSYNDYEQY
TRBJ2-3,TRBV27,ASSPGTEYTDTQY
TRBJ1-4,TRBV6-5,ASSWDGNEKLF
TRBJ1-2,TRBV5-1,ASSFGTTYGYT
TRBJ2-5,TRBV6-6,ASSYSPGETQY
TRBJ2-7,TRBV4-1,ASSQDPTQSYEQY
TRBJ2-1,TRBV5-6,ASSFVASHEQF
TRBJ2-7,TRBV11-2,ASSLGGSAYEQY
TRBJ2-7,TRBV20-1,SARVRDTYEQY
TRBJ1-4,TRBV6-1,ASSGAVLGEKLF
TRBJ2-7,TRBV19,ASSSSAGRIYEQY
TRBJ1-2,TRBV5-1,ASSGTGSNYGYT
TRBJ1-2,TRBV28,ASSSFGGYGYT
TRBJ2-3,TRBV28,ASGLSGPSTDTQY
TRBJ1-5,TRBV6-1,ASSVERGRNQPQH
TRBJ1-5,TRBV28,ASSRDRGGQPQH
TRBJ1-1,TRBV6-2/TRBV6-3,ASSRDAPSGAF
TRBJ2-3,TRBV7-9,ASSDRTSGRVDTQY
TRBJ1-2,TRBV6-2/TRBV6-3,ASSYYQDRRDGYT
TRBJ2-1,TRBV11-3,ASSLSGVYNEQF
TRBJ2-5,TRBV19,ASSPWGGEETQY
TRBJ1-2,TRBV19,ASSTTRTGYGYT
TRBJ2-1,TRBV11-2,ASSITSGRGDEQF
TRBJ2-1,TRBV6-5,ASSYTPTGEQF
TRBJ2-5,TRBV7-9,ASSLARLAGMGKTQY
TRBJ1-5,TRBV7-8,ASSSWEGNQPQH
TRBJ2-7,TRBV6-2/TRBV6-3,ASRTGDRGLHEQY
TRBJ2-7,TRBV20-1,SAREWDNPYEQY
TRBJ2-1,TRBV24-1,ATSRDSNNEQF
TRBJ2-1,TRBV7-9,ASSEPYRTDPYNEQF
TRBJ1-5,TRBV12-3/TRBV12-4,ASSLARLNTPQH